One sample yielded the 17 T cell receptor beta chains listed below, sequenced in a study of beta chain features in type 1 diabetes. Reverse transcription of all isolated RNA meant that expressed TCRB transcripts were sequenced. Some clones are missing from TCRdb's copy, which holds only in-frame ones; the method was immunoSEQ multiplex PCR. The sample shows around 450,000 clones, roughly 11% of them seen only once. The specimen sequenced was naive CD4+ T cells from blood. The receptor source for this set is a woman younger than 30 in good health.

The rearrangement joins TRBV9 to TRBJ2-3; D call uncertain. This CDR3 region has 14 residues. Trimming removed 0 bases at V and 4 bases at J, with 9 bases between. Germline V gives CDR1 SGDLS, CDR2 YYNGEE. The CDR3 sequence is CASSVAVRADTQYF. The CDR3 nucleotides read TGTGCCAGCAGCGTAGCGGTCCGGGCAGATACGCAGTATTTT.

As for this clone: Other DNA sequences from this sample encode an identical CDR3 as well. This sequence joins TRBV9 and TRBJ2-2; D is unresolved. V was trimmed by 0 bases and J by 1 base, leaving 4 bases between them. Germline values: CDR1 SGDLS, CDR2 YYNGEE. There are 14 residues in the CDR3. CDR3 in DNA: TGTGCCAGCAGCGTAGCCGGGAACACCGGGGAGCTGTTTTTT. As protein: CASSVAGNTGELFF.

This clone was recorded a few times. The chain combines TRBV4-3 with TRBJ1-1; a possible D gene is TRBD1 (6 bases). The CDR3 sequence is 16 residues long. CDR1 is LGHNA and CDR2 is YSLEER in the germline V gene. Trimming cost V 3 bases and J 5 bases, with 19 bases left between them. CDR3 residues: CASSQAEYRVGTEAFF. The CDR3 DNA reads as TGCGCCAGCAGCCAGGCCGAATACAGGGTGGGAACTGAAGCTTTCTTT.

Note on this clone: At one end the junction does not follow the germline gene, possibly because of a read error. The V call is TRBV20-1, the J call TRBJ2-5; possibly TRBD2 for D (6 bases). Germline CDR1 reads DFQATT; CDR2 reads SNEGSKA (reference sequence). The CDR3 loop spans 11 amino acids. The CDR3 DNA reads TGCTGTGCCCGGAGGGGTCGGACCCAGTACTTC. Its translation: CCARRGRTQYF.

The gene calls are TRBV7-2 and TRBJ1-6; D call uncertain. This CDR3 has 15 amino acids. V dropped 5 bases and J dropped 0 bases, with 8 bases sitting between them. CDR1 and CDR2 (germline): SGHTA, FQGNSA. The CDR3 sequence: CASSLWGSYNSPLHF. CDR3 in DNA: TGTGCCAGCAGCCTATGGGGCTCCTATAATTCACCCCTCCACTTT.

This clone has ten or more counts. This sample includes further DNA sequences coding for the same CDR3. J is TRBJ2-3 and V is TRBV10-3; D is ambiguous. From germline, CDR1 is ENHRY and CDR2 SYGVKD. The CDR3 loop spans 13 amino acids. V dropped 2 bases and J dropped 1 base, with 4 bases sitting between them. The CDR3 loop reads CAISEGGTDTQYF. The CDR3, as DNA: TGTGCCATCAGTGAGGGGGGCACAGATACGCAGTATTTT.

This clone came up a few times. The chain joins TRBV5-1 to TRBJ2-1, with 9 bases that match TRBD2. The CDR3 loop spans 16 amino acids. After removal of 4 bases from V and 4 bases from J, the junction contained 9 bases not matched to a gene. Germline V CDR1 and CDR2: SGHRS, YFSETQ. The CDR3 spells CASSPLVAGAYNEQFF. Written as DNA, the CDR3 is TGCGCCAGCAGCCCACTTGTAGCGGGAGCGTACAATGAGCAGTTCTTC.

This sequence joins TRBV14 and TRBJ2-1; perhaps TRBD2 as D (6 bases). This CDR3 has 15 residues. CDR1 is SGHDN and CDR2 is FVKESK in the germline V gene. V dropped 3 bases and J dropped 5 bases, with 14 bases sitting between them. The chain's CDR3 is CASSQGPGLDNEQFF. For the CDR3, the DNA is TGTGCCAGCAGCCAGGGTCCGGGACTTGACAATGAGCAGTTCTTC. Using reference TRBV14 and TRBJ2-1 for the parts outside the CDR3, the full variable domain is EAGVTQFPSHSVIEKGQTVTLRCDPISGHDNLYWYRRVMGKEIKFLLHFVKESKQDESGMPNNRFLAERTGGTYSTLKVQPAELEDSGVYFCASSQGPGLDNEQFFGPGTRLTVL.

A few counts support this clone. The rearrangement links TRBV14 to TRBJ1-1; TRBD1 agrees at 7 bases. V dropped 4 bases and J dropped 4; count of bases not matched to a gene: 9. Germline CDR1 is SGHDN and CDR2 is FVKESK. The CDR3 contains 15 residues. The CDR3 nucleotides are TGTGCCAGCAGCCCTGGACAGGTGGGGAGCACTGAAGCTTTCTTT. Amino acids: CASSPGQVGSTEAFF.

The J gene is TRBJ2-2, the V gene TRBV30; D uncertain. The germline V gene encodes CDR1 GTSNPN and CDR2 SVGIG (reference sequence). The CDR3 covers 11 residues. V lost 5 bases, J lost 3 bases, and 4 bases lay in between. Written as DNA, the CDR3 is TGTGCCTGGGGTTACACCGGGGAGCTGTTTTTT. Its translation is CAWGYTGELFF.

The chain combines TRBV9 with TRBJ1-2, with a tentative D call TRBD1 (5 bases). This CDR3 has 14 residues. Germline CDR1 is SGDLS and CDR2 is YYNGEE. V was clipped by 4 bases and J by 0 bases, with 10 bases between them. The CDR3 spells CASSPGPANYGYTF. CDR3 coding DNA: TGTGCCAGCAGCCCAGGGCCAGCTAACTATGGCTACACCTTC.

The gene calls are TRBV5-5 and TRBJ2-7; D not resolved. In germline, CDR1 is SGHKS, CDR2 YYEKEE (reference sequence). The length of the CDR3 is 13 residues. Between the trimmed V and J ends, which lost 5 bases and 2 bases, there was a span of 11 bases. CDR3: CASSRYSTYEQYF. The CDR3 DNA sequence: TGTGCCAGCAGTCGTTATTCGACCTACGAGCAGTACTTC.

The rearrangement joins TRBV30 to TRBJ2-5, with D unclear. Trimming took 2 bases from V and 7 from J, leaving 17 bases between them. The CDR3 totals 14 residues. Germline CDR1 and CDR2: GTSNPN and SVGIG (reference sequence). CDR3 sequence reads: CAWSSTRFFGTQYF. DNA for the CDR3: TGTGCCTGGAGTTCTACACGGTTTTTCGGGACCCAGTACTTC.

For this clone: In the same sample, other DNA sequences code for this CDR3. This chain joins TRBV7-2 and TRBJ2-1, with 9 bases lining up with TRBD2. With V trimmed by 3 bases and J by 2 bases, 2 bases remained unmatched. Per the germline V gene, CDR1 is SGHTA and CDR2 is FQGNSA. There are 15 residues in the CDR3. The CDR3 DNA reads TGTGCCAGCAGCTTGACTAGCGGCCCCTACAATGAGCAGTTCTTC. Its translation: CASSLTSGPYNEQFF.

This clone was seen a few times. The junction departs from germline at one end; a sequencing error may be responsible. The chain employs TRBV10-3 and TRBJ2-3; 10 nucleotides align to TRBD2. CDR1 and CDR2 from the germline V gene are ENHRY and SYGVKD. The CDR3 runs 15 residues. This chain's CDR3 is CAVSSGGLDTDTQYF. As DNA, the CDR3 is TGTGCCGTCAGTAGCGGGGGGCTGGACACAGATACGCAGTATTTT.

This clone was observed a handful of times. This chain uses TRBV7-2 with TRBJ2-5; D unresolved. Trimming cost V 1 base and J 10 bases, with 10 bases left between them. Per germline, CDR1 SGHTA and CDR2 FQGNSA. This CDR3 is built from 12 residues. CDR3 loop: CASSLETLGQYF. DNA of the CDR3: TGTGCCAGCAGCTTAGAGACACTGGGCCAGTACTTC.

The J gene is TRBJ1-4, the V gene TRBV25-1, with TRBD1 matching 7 bases. V lost 4 bases, J lost 8 bases, and 10 bases stayed unmatched. The CDR3 has 15 amino acids. Per germline, CDR1 MGHDK and CDR2 SYGVNS. The CDR3 here is CASSVGRGTSEKLFF. CDR3 in DNA: TGTGCCAGCAGTGTTGGCAGGGGGACTTCCGAAAAACTGTTTTTT.